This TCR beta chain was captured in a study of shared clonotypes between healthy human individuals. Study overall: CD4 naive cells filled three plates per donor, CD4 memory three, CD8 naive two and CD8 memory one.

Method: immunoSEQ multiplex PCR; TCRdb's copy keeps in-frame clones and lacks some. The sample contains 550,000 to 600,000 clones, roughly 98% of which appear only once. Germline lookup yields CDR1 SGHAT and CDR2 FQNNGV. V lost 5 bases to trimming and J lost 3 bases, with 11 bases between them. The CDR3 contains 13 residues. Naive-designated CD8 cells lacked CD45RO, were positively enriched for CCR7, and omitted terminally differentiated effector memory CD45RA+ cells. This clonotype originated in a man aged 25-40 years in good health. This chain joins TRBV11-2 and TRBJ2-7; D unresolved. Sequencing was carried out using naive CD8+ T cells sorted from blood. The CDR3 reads CASSPWTLYEQYF. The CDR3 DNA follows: TGTGCCAGCAGCCCCTGGACCCTCTACGAGCAGTACTTC.